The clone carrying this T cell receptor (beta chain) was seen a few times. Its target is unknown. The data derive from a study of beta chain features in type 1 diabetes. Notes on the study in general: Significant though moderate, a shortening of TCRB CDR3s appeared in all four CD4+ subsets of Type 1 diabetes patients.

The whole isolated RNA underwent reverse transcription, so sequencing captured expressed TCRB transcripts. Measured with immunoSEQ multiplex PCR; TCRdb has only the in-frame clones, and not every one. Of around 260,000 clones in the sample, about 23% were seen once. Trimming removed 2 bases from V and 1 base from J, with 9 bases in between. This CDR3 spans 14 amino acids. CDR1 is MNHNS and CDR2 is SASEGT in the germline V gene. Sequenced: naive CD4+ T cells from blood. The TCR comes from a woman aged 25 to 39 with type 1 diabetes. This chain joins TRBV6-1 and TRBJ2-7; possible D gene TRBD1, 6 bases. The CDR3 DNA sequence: TGTGCCAGCAGTGAACCCGGGACATCCTACGAGCAGTACTTC. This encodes CASSEPGTSYEQYF.